One sample yielded the 15 T cell receptor beta chains listed below, sequenced in a study of siplizumab effects on memory and regulatory T cells. Profiled with immunoSEQ multiplex PCR; TCRdb holds only in-frame clones, not every one. The data hold 70,000 to 95,000 clones, with over 85% observed a single time. Sequenced: CD8+ T cells sorted from blood. Receptor source: a human donor in good health.

The genes are TRBV4-2 and TRBJ1-1, with D maybe TRBD1 (6 bases). The CDR3 consists of 14 residues. V dropped 2 bases and J dropped 6 bases, with 13 bases sitting between them. CDR1 is LGHNA, CDR2 YNFKEQ, per germline. The CDR3 loop reads CASSQSTGPPEAFF. The CDR3 DNA sequence: TGTGCCAGCAGCCAATCTACAGGGCCTCCTGAAGCTTTCTTT.

This sequence joins TRBV7-3 and TRBJ2-1, with 12 positions matching TRBD2. V dropped 5 bases and J dropped 5; count of bases not matched to a gene: 4. CDR3 length: 15 amino acids. CDR1 and CDR2 from the germline V gene are SGHTA and FQGTGA. DNA of the CDR3: TGTGCCAGCAGCATACTAGCGGGAGGAAACAATGAGCAGTTCTTC. It specifies CASSILAGGNNEQFF.

This sequence joins TRBV7-9 and TRBJ1-4; no reliable D call. Germline CDR1 is SEHNR and CDR2 is FQNEAQ (reference sequence). Trimming left V 1 base short and J 3 bases short, with 12 bases between. There are 16 residues in the CDR3. CDR3 DNA: TGTGCCAGCAGCTTAGACCCTCGGAGGGCTAATGAAAAACTGTTTTTT. This sequence encodes CASSLDPRRANEKLFF.

This clone was seen just once. This sequence joins TRBV27 and TRBJ2-7; D might be TRBD1 or TRBD2, each matching 5 bases. V gave up 6 bases and J gave up 3 bases, with 18 bases separating them. In germline, CDR1 is MNHEY, CDR2 SMNVEV (reference sequence). This CDR3 contains 15 residues. CDR3 nucleotide sequence: TGTGCCAGCAGCCCTTTCGAGGGGTTGGGCTACGAGCAGTACTTC. Protein product: CASSPFEGLGYEQYF.

The V call is TRBV6-5, the J call TRBJ1-3; D ambiguous. Germline-derived CDR1 and CDR2 are MNHEY and SVGAGI. Trimming pared 2 bases from V and 1 base from J, leaving 12 bases between. CDR3 size: 16 residues. The CDR3 protein is CASSYGSAESGNTIYF. The CDR3 nucleotides are TGTGCCAGCAGTTACGGGTCGGCCGAATCTGGAAACACCATATATTTT.

The gene calls are TRBV29-1 and TRBJ2-1; D perhaps matches TRBD2 (7 bases). V shed 6 bases and J shed 6 bases, with 15 bases lying between them. The germline V gene has CDR1 SQVTM and CDR2 ANQGSEA. This CDR3 comprises 13 residues. CDR3 protein: CSVGASGPNEQFF. The DNA of the CDR3 is TGCAGCGTGGGGGCTAGCGGACCCAATGAGCAGTTCTTC.

The chain links TRBV5-1 to TRBJ2-1; tentative D call: TRBD1 (5 bases). CDR1 is SGHRS, CDR2 YFSETQ, per germline. V lost 0 bases and J 2 bases, leaving 18 bases between the germline ends. CDR3 length: 18 residues. The CDR3 spells CASSLGVVGQGAYNEQFF. The DNA for the CDR3 is TGCGCCAGCAGCTTGGGTGTGGTTGGGCAGGGTGCCTACAATGAGCAGTTCTTC.

CDR3 in DNA: TGTGCCAGCAGCAATGTGGCAGAAACAGATACGCAGTATTTT. It yields the protein CASSNVAETDTQYF. This chain uses TRBV21-1 with TRBJ2-3; the table's D gene call, TRBD1, was not cross checked with the DNA. TRBV21-1 is described as a pseudogene. The CDR3 loop spans 14 amino acids.

The DNA of the CDR3 is TGCGCCAGCAGCCAAGAAAGAGGGACAGGGGGCAAGGAGCAGTTCTTC. Its translation is CASSQERGTGGKEQFF. V gene TRBV4-1 combines with J gene TRBJ2-1, with 12 bases matching TRBD1. V dropped 0 bases and J dropped 10; count of bases not matched to a gene: 7. Germline V gene sequence: CDR1 MGHRA, CDR2 YSYEKL. This CDR3 spans 16 amino acids.

This chain uses TRBV14 with TRBJ2-2, with D uncertain. Trimming cost V 4 bases and J 7 bases, with 7 bases left between them. CDR3 length: 12 amino acids. Germline-derived CDR1 and CDR2 are SGHDN and FVKESK. The chain's CDR3 is CASSPWGGELFF. CDR3 nucleotide sequence: TGTGCCAGCAGCCCCTGGGGCGGGGAGCTGTTTTTT.

CDR3 nucleotide sequence: TGTGCCAGCAGCTTGGGGCAGGGGACCACGTATGGCTACACCTTC. Protein product: CASSLGQGTTYGYTF. This chain links TRBV5-5 with TRBJ1-2; TRBD1 is a possible D gene (6 bases). Trimming stripped 0 bases from V and 5 bases from J, with 14 bases between. This CDR3 is 15 amino acids long. The germline V gene encodes CDR1 SGHKS and CDR2 YYEKEE (reference sequence).

The chain links TRBV14 to TRBJ2-1; D gene ambiguous. From germline, CDR1 is SGHDN and CDR2 FVKESK. The CDR3 runs to 17 residues. Trimming cost V 1 base and J 2 bases, with 15 bases left between them. DNA of the CDR3: TGTGCCAGCAGCCAAGGGCCACAGATACAAGCCTACAATGAGCAGTTCTTC. Protein product: CASSQGPQIQAYNEQFF. The variable domain in full, completed from reference TRBV14 and TRBJ2-1, reads EAGVTQFPSHSVIEKGQTVTLRCDPISGHDNLYWYRRVMGKEIKFLLHFVKESKQDESGMPNNRFLAERTGGTYSTLKVQPAELEDSGVYFCASSQGPQIQAYNEQFFGPGTRLTVL.

The chain carries TRBV7-2 and TRBJ2-1; D remains unclear. V lost 4 bases, J lost 4 bases, and 8 bases lay in between. This CDR3 is built from 13 residues. In germline, CDR1 is SGHTA, CDR2 FQGNSA. CDR3 sequence (DNA): TGTGCCAGCAGCTCAGACTTGTACAATGAGCAGTTCTTC. Amino acids: CASSSDLYNEQFF.

The chain uses TRBV6-5 and TRBJ1-1; D possibly corresponds to TRBD1 (6 bases). The germline V gene has CDR1 MNHEY and CDR2 SVGAGI. The CDR3 is made up of 14 amino acids. Trimming shortened V by 4 bases and J by 5 bases, and 14 bases separated the two germline ends. For the CDR3, the DNA is TGTGCCAGCAGTTTGGGACACCCGAGGACTGAAGCTTTCTTT. The encoded protein is CASSLGHPRTEAFF.

The CDR3 region is CASNGDSYNEQFF. CDR3 coding DNA: TGTGCCAGTAACGGAGACTCCTACAATGAGCAGTTCTTC. This chain connects TRBV19 to TRBJ2-1; D is unclear. The CDR3 runs to 13 residues. Germline CDR1 reads LNHDA; CDR2 reads SQIVND (reference sequence). V was clipped by 7 bases and J by 0 bases, with 7 bases between them.